The rows below give T cell receptor beta chains drawn from one sample of a study of beta chain features in type 1 diabetes. Produced via immunoSEQ multiplex PCR; TCRdb's table is partial and in-frame only. Here the sample spans hundreds of thousands of clones, about 14% being singletons. What was sequenced was naive CD4+ T cells from blood. These receptors were taken from a man between 18 and 35 years old with type 1 diabetes. Each CDR3 is given with its conserved first and last residue. D genes are given only for firm matches. For some rows the clone size is stated as once, few or many, or as a class when expanded; others skip it.

v_gene	d_gene	j_gene	abundance	CDR3aa	CDR3nt
TRBV30	NA	TRBJ1-1	NA	CAWSVLDTEAFF	TGTGCCTGGAGTGTTTTAGACACTGAAGCTTTCTTT
TRBV4-2	NA	TRBJ2-5	NA	CASSQARRDSGEQYF	TGTGCCAGCAGCCAAGCCCGCAGGGATTCGGGTGAGCAGTACTTC
TRBV29-1	NA	TRBJ2-2	NA	CSVETVNTGELFF	TGCAGCGTTGAAACAGTTAACACCGGGGAGCTGTTTTTT
TRBV30	NA	TRBJ2-5	few	CAWSLGPGETQYF	TGTGCCTGGAGTCTCGGTCCTGGGGAGACCCAGTACTTC
TRBV4-3	TRBD1	TRBJ1-6	NA	CASSQDRGLNSPLHF	TGCGCCAGCAGCCAAGACAGGGGGCTGAATTCACCCCTCCACTTT
TRBV4-2	NA	TRBJ2-7	few	CASSQAAISSYEQYF	TGTGCCAGCAGCCAAGCGGCAATCAGCTCCTACGAGCAGTACTTC
TRBV7-2	NA	TRBJ2-5	few	CASRYRVGETQYF	TGTGCCAGCAGGTACCGGGTCGGAGAGACCCAGTACTTC
TRBV2	NA	TRBJ2-1	few	CASSEATRGGNEQFF	TGTGCCAGCAGTGAAGCAACCAGGGGGGGCAATGAGCAGTTCTTC
TRBV21-1	NA	TRBJ2-5	few	CASSKDGPLQETQYF	TGTGCCAGCAGCAAAGACGGGCCTCTACAAGAGACCCAGTACTTC
TRBV5-1	NA	TRBJ1-3	NA	CASSPAGNTIYF	TGCGCCAGCAGCCCCGCCGGAAACACCATATATTTT
TRBV11-2	NA	TRBJ2-4	NA	CASSLANSWGNIQYF	TGTGCCAGCAGCTTAGCGAACAGCTGGGGAAACATTCAGTACTTC
TRBV29-1	TRBD2	TRBJ2-2	NA	CSVEEQDRGTSGRNTGELFF	TGCAGCGTTGAAGAACAAGACAGGGGGACTAGCGGACGGAACACCGGGGAGCTGTTTTTT
TRBV21-1	NA	TRBJ2-4	few	CASSKASLAGGPGNIQYF	TGTGCCAGCAGCAAAGCCTCACTAGCGGGAGGGCCCGGTAACATTCAGTACTTC
TRBV11-3	NA	TRBJ2-1	NA	CASSLGLASYNEQFF	TGTGCCAGCAGCTTAGGGTTAGCCTCCTACAATGAGCAGTTCTTC
TRBV29-1	NA	TRBJ1-1	few	CSVEKGGREAFF	TGCAGCGTTGAAAAGGGCGGGCGGGAAGCTTTCTTT
TRBV9	TRBD1	TRBJ2-3	few	CASSVGGQGRTTQYF	TGTGCCAGCAGCGTAGGGGGACAGGGAAGAACTACGCAGTATTTT
TRBV27	NA	TRBJ2-5	NA	CASSLRFRETQYF	TGTGCCAGCAGTCTCCGCTTCCGAGAGACCCAGTACTTC
TRBV9	NA	TRBJ1-1	few	CASSVGDTEAFF	TGTGCCAGCAGCGTAGGAGACACTGAAGCTTTCTTT
TRBV25-1	NA	TRBJ1-5	few	CASSESGAGHQPQHF	TGTGCCAGCAGTGAATCGGGCGCAGGTCATCAGCCCCAGCATTTT
TRBV19	TRBD2	TRBJ2-5	NA	CASSPGLAGQETQYF	TGTGCCAGTAGTCCGGGACTAGCGGGTCAAGAGACCCAGTACTTC
TRBV30	NA	TRBJ1-1	NA	CAWSVLVNTEAFF	TGTGCCTGGAGTGTACTGGTGAACACTGAAGCTTTCTTT
TRBV10-3	NA	TRBJ2-1	few	CATGRENNEQFF	TGTGCCACCGGTCGTGAGAACAATGAGCAGTTCTTC
TRBV12-5	NA	TRBJ2-7	NA	CASGLTGRSEQYF	TGTGCTAGTGGTTTGACCGGCAGATCCGAGCAGTACTTC
TRBV7-2	TRBD1	TRBJ1-2	NA	CASSQGQGRGYTF	TGTGCCAGCAGCCAGGGACAGGGCCGTGGCTACACCTTC
TRBV29-1	NA	TRBJ1-2	NA	CSVKLTADYGYTF	TGCAGCGTGAAACTGACAGCAGACTATGGCTACACCTTC
TRBV5-4	TRBD1	TRBJ2-5	few	CASTPETGGSEETQYF	TGTGCCAGCACCCCAGAGACAGGGGGCAGTGAAGAGACCCAGTACTTC
TRBV18	NA	TRBJ1-1	NA	CASSPYRSEAFF	TGTGCCAGCTCACCATACCGGAGTGAAGCTTTCTTT
TRBV13	NA	TRBJ2-5	NA	CASSSHVQETQYF	TGTGCCAGCAGCTCACACGTCCAAGAGACCCAGTACTTC
TRBV5-1	TRBD1	TRBJ2-5	NA	CASSLATGDTVEQYF	TGCGCCAGCAGCTTGGCCACAGGGGACACCGTGGAGCAGTACTTC
TRBV6-5	TRBD2	TRBJ2-4	few	CASSYRTSGGRDIQYF	TGTGCCAGCAGTTACCGGACTAGCGGGGGAAGAGACATTCAGTACTTC
TRBV30	NA	TRBJ1-1	NA	CAWERGNTEAFF	TGTGCCTGGGAAAGGGGAAACACTGAAGCTTTCTTT
TRBV5-1	TRBD1	TRBJ2-3	NA	CASSLERDRVTDTQYF	TGCGCCAGCAGCTTGGAACGGGACAGGGTTACAGATACGCAGTATTTT
TRBV4-1	NA	TRBJ1-2	NA	CASSQIPATNYGYTF	TGCGCCAGCAGCCAAATTCCAGCCACAAACTATGGCTACACCTTC
TRBV7-2	TRBD1	TRBJ1-2	few	CASSANQGARGYGYTF	TGTGCCAGCAGCGCGAATCAGGGGGCGCGCGGCTATGGCTACACCTTC
TRBV5-1	NA	TRBJ2-1	few	CASSFGQFHNEQFF	TGCGCCAGCAGCTTCGGACAGTTCCACAATGAGCAGTTCTTC
TRBV5-6	NA	TRBJ1-1	NA	CASSLQGTEAFF	TGTGCCAGCAGCTTGCAGGGGACTGAAGCTTTCTTT
TRBV5-6	TRBD1	TRBJ1-2	few	CASSLDRGHGYTF	TGTGCCAGCAGCCTAGACAGGGGGCATGGCTACACCTTC
TRBV7-9	TRBD2	TRBJ2-1	few	CASSPTSGSSYNEQFF	TGTGCCAGCAGCCCGACTAGCGGGAGCTCCTACAATGAGCAGTTCTTC
TRBV6-5	NA	TRBJ2-5	NA	CASSSTKSGQETQYF	TGTGCCAGCAGTTCCACCAAATCGGGCCAAGAGACCCAGTACTTC
TRBV9	NA	TRBJ1-1	NA	CASSPATNTEAFF	TGTGCCAGCAGCCCCGCCACGAACACTGAAGCTTTCTTT
TRBV29-1	NA	TRBJ1-2	NA	CSVFPNYGYTF	TGCAGCGTTTTCCCTAACTATGGCTACACCTTC
TRBV5-6	NA	TRBJ1-1	few	CASSSGMNTEAFF	TGTGCCAGCAGCTCCGGCATGAACACTGAAGCTTTCTTT
TRBV19	NA	TRBJ2-1	NA	CASSIDPAGPRYNEQFF	TGTGCCAGTAGTATAGACCCCGCGGGACCCCGCTACAATGAGCAGTTCTTC
TRBV10-3	NA	TRBJ2-3	few	CASGQTSTDTQYF	TGTGCGTCCGGACAAACCAGCACAGATACGCAGTATTTT
TRBV11-2	TRBD1	TRBJ2-7	few	CASSTVQGARKAYEQYF	TGTGCCAGCAGCACCGTGCAGGGGGCGCGGAAGGCCTACGAGCAGTACTTC
TRBV7-9	NA	TRBJ2-5	NA	CASSPTSLETQYF	TGTGCCAGCAGCCCAACTAGTCTGGAGACCCAGTACTTC
TRBV6-1	TRBD1	TRBJ1-4	few	CASSEALGQGFEKLFF	TGTGCCAGCAGTGAAGCGCTAGGACAGGGATTTGAAAAATTGTTCTTT